A single sample is the source of the 21 T cell receptor beta chains below, sequenced in a study of blood T cell repertoires in COVID-19. TCRdb keeps only in-frame clones here, not all; method: immunoSEQ multiplex PCR. In the table there are tens of thousands of clones, 70% to 90% of which are singletons. What was sequenced was peripheral blood. The receptors stem from a woman of 80 years or more with active or convalescent COVID-19.

The gene calls are TRBV6-2 or TRBV6-3 and TRBJ2-7, with TRBD1 matching over 9 bases. CDR3 size: 14 residues. Germline values: CDR1 MNHEY, CDR2 SVGEGT. The V segment lost 6 bases and the J segment 3 bases; nucleotides outside the gene matches: 6. The CDR3 bases are TGTGCCAGCAGCCGGACAGGGGAACACTACGAGCAGTACTTC. Translated, it gives CASSRTGEHYEQYF.

The chain combines TRBV28 with TRBJ1-6; D is ambiguous. Between the trimmed V and J ends, which lost 3 bases and 7 bases, there was a span of 13 bases. The germline gives CDR1 MDHEN, CDR2 SYDVKM. The CDR3 has 15 residues. CDR3 nucleotide sequence: TGTGCCAGCAGTTTCAACCGGGGAGGGAATTCACCCCTCCACTTT. Its translation is CASSFNRGGNSPLHF. Complete variable domain (other parts from reference TRBV28 and TRBJ1-6): DVKVTQSSRYLVKRTGEKVFLECVQDMDHENMFWYRQDPGLGLRLIYFSYDVKMKEKGDIPEGYSVSREKKERFSLILESASTNQTSMYLCASSFNRGGNSPLHFGNGTRLTVT.

The CDR3 region is CASSSTGLAGTGELFF. In DNA, the CDR3 is TGTGCCAGCAGCTCAACGGGACTAGCGGGAACCGGGGAGCTGTTTTTT. This chain connects TRBV7-2 to TRBJ2-2; 13 bases match TRBD2. The CDR3 totals 16 residues. The V gene's germline CDR1 is SGHTA and CDR2 FQGNSA. V lost 4 bases, J lost 5 bases, and 4 bases stayed unmatched.

V usage is TRBV18 and J usage is TRBJ2-1; the match to TRBD1 covers 8 bases. The CDR3 loop spans 17 amino acids. After removal of 0 bases from V and 6 bases from J, the junction contained 10 bases not matched to a gene. Germline CDR1 and CDR2: KGHSH and LQKENI. For the CDR3, the DNA is TGTGCCAGCTCACCACCAACAGGGGGAGTGGGGATCAATGAGCAGTTCTTC. The encoded protein is CASSPPTGGVGINEQFF.

This clone was counted only a few times. J is TRBJ1-2 and V is TRBV4-3; D is unclear. V shed 0 bases and J shed 7 bases, with 15 bases lying between them. The CDR3 has 15 amino acids. In germline, CDR1 is LGHNA, CDR2 YSLEER. The CDR3 coding sequence is TGCGCCAGCAGCCAAGATAGAGGGCCTTTGGGTGGCTACACCTTC. Amino acids: CASSQDRGPLGGYTF.

This clone was detected only once. The rearrangement links TRBV12-3 or TRBV12-4 to TRBJ1-2; 7 bases are a match to TRBD1. CDR3 length equals 13 residues. After removal of 1 base from V and 4 bases from J, the junction contained 0 bases not matched to a gene. The CDR3 DNA follows: TGTGCCAGCAGTTTAGACAGGGGCTATGGCTACACCTTC. Translating gives CASSLDRGYGYTF.

This sequence joins TRBV11-2 and TRBJ2-5; TRBD2 matches 8 bases. The trim removed 5 bases at V and 5 bases at J, leaving 22 bases unmatched. Germline CDR1 SGHAT, CDR2 FQNNGV. This CDR3 is built from 19 residues. The DNA of the CDR3 is TGTGCCAGCAGCGGCCGTCCCAGTTTGTCGGGAGGGCCCGATGAGACCCAGTACTTC. Translation: CASSGRPSLSGGPDETQYF.

The chain couples TRBV4-2 to TRBJ1-2; D gene unclear. Germline CDR1 LGHNA, CDR2 YNFKEQ. This CDR3 contains 13 residues. Trimming cost V 0 bases and J 4 bases, with 6 bases left between them. CDR3 DNA: TGTGCCAGCAGCCAAGATGCAGGCTATGGCTACACCTTC. This sequence encodes CASSQDAGYGYTF.

The CDR3 spells CASSLAPGTAFYEQYF. CDR3 nucleotides: TGTGCCAGCAGCTTGGCGCCCGGGACAGCCTTTTACGAGCAGTACTTC. V gene TRBV5-6 combines with J gene TRBJ2-7; TRBD1 agrees at 7 bases. Trimming at V came to 0 bases and at J to 4 bases, leaving 10 bases not matched to a gene. Germline CDR1 SGHDT, CDR2 YYEEEE. CDR3 length: 16 residues.

The chain joins TRBV15 to TRBJ2-3; D remains ambiguous. Germline loops: CDR1 LNHNV, CDR2 YYDKDF (reference sequence). CDR3 length: 13 residues. The V gene lost 0 bases and the J gene lost 8 bases, with 9 bases spanning the gap. CDR3 in amino acids: CATSRDRPGTQYF. The CDR3 DNA reads as TGTGCCACCAGCAGAGATCGACCAGGTACGCAGTATTTT.

The genes are TRBV3-1 (or the pseudogene TRBV3-2) and TRBJ1-1, with 8 bases that match TRBD1. The junction had 10 bases not matched to a gene; V was cut back by 4 bases and J by 0 bases. Germline V gives CDR1 LGHDT, CDR2 YNNKEL (reference sequence). The CDR3 totals 17 residues. Written as DNA, the CDR3 is TGTGCCAGCAGCCCCTTTGGGCGGACAGGGTTGAACACTGAAGCTTTCTTT. It yields the protein CASSPFGRTGLNTEAFF.

V usage is TRBV6-5 and J usage is TRBJ1-1; D unclear. V lost 7 bases and J 3 bases, leaving 6 bases between the germline ends. CDR3 length: 11 residues. CDR1 MNHEY and CDR2 SVGAGI come from the germline V gene. In DNA form, the CDR3 reads TGTGCCAGCAAGAGGGACACTGAAGCTTTCTTT. Encoded protein: CASKRDTEAFF.

The CDR3 DNA reads TGTGCCAGCAGCACGACCGGGACAGGGTCTTACAATGAGCAGTTCTTC. Its translation is CASSTTGTGSYNEQFF. This chain links TRBV7-2 with TRBJ2-1, with 9 bases that match TRBD1. With V trimmed by 5 bases and J by 4 bases, 9 bases remained unmatched. Germline values: CDR1 SGHTA, CDR2 FQGNSA. The CDR3 is 16 amino acids. Full variable domain (rest looked up from reference TRBV7-2 and TRBJ2-1): GAGVSQSPSNKVTEKGKDVELRCDPISGHTALYWYRQSLGQGLEFLIYFQGNSAPDKSGLPSDRFSAERTGGSVSTLTIQRTQQEDSAVYLCASSTTGTGSYNEQFFGPGTRLTVL.

The chain joins TRBV5-4 to TRBJ2-7; TRBD1 is a possible D gene (6 bases). V lost 2 bases and J 0 bases, leaving 12 bases between the germline ends. Germline V CDR1 and CDR2: SGHNT, YYREEE (reference sequence). The CDR3 contains 15 residues. This chain's CDR3 is CASSFSRDNSYEQYF. The CDR3 nucleotides read TGTGCCAGCAGCTTCAGTCGGGACAACTCCTACGAGCAGTACTTC.

The genes are TRBV19 and TRBJ1-4, with D perhaps matching TRBD1 (6 bases). Trimming removed 11 bases from V and 2 bases from J, with 15 bases in between. CDR1 and CDR2 (germline): LNHDA, SQIVND (reference sequence). The length of the CDR3 is 14 residues. CDR3 sequence (DNA): TGTGCCTGCGGTCATAGGGGGACTAATGAAAAACTGTTTTTT. Amino acid sequence: CACGHRGTNEKLFF.

The chain is built from TRBV18 and TRBJ1-4, with 7 bases matching TRBD1. Looked up from germline, CDR1 is KGHSH and CDR2 is LQKENI. Unmatched junction bases numbered 11, after V lost 4 bases and J lost 6 bases. This CDR3 region has 16 residues. DNA of the CDR3: TGTGCCAGCTCACACAGGGGACAGAGTGATTATGAAAAACTGTTTTTT. This translates into CASSHRGQSDYEKLFF.

The rearrangement uses TRBV6-2 or TRBV6-3 and TRBJ2-5, with D maybe TRBD1 (5 bases). Germline values: CDR1 MNHEY, CDR2 SVGEGT. The germline V and J ends were trimmed by 2 bases and 1 base, with 14 bases remaining between them. This CDR3 has 16 residues. For the CDR3, the DNA is TGTGCCAGCAGTTACCGATCCCAGGGTTCCCAAGAGACCCAGTACTTC. Its protein product is CASSYRSQGSQETQYF.

J is TRBJ1-1 and V is TRBV2; TRBD1 matches 8 bases. J gave up 5 bases and V 2 bases, and 7 bases lay outside the gene matches. Germline CDR1 and CDR2: SNHLY and FYNNEI. The CDR3 runs to 15 residues. This CDR3 reads CASSERDRRNTEAFF. For the CDR3, the DNA is TGTGCCAGCAGTGAAAGGGACAGGAGGAATACTGAAGCTTTCTTT.

The chain has TRBV2 and TRBJ2-7; D is possibly TRBD2 (6 bases). This CDR3 comprises 12 residues. Germline CDR1 reads SNHLY; CDR2 reads FYNNEI. The V gene lost 6 bases and the J gene lost 9 bases, with 15 bases spanning the gap. The CDR3 DNA sequence: TGTGCCAGCAGGGAGATGACTAGTGGGCAGTACTTC. Translated, it gives CASREMTSGQYF.

J is TRBJ2-3 and V is TRBV2; D gene ambiguous. The germline CDR1 and CDR2 sequences are SNHLY and FYNNEI. V was clipped by 4 bases and J by 1 base, with 9 bases between them. The CDR3 sequence is 14 residues long. CDR3 in DNA: TGTGCCAGCAGTGGTTTGTCAGGCACAGATACGCAGTATTTT. Its translation is CASSGLSGTDTQYF.

The V and J genes are TRBV7-2 and TRBJ1-2; the match to TRBD1 covers 11 bases. Germline loops: CDR1 SGHTA, CDR2 FQGNSA. CDR3 length: 15 residues. Trimming cost V 1 base and J 4 bases; bases outside gene matches: 2. The CDR3 DNA is TGTGCCAGCAGCTTAGAGGACAGGGGGCTCTATGGCTACACCTTC. It yields the protein CASSLEDRGLYGYTF. Drawing the rest from reference TRBV7-2 and TRBJ1-2, the complete variable domain is GAGVSQSPSNKVTEKGKDVELRCDPISGHTALYWYRQSLGQGLEFLIYFQGNSAPDKSGLPSDRFSAERTGGSVSTLTIQRTQQEDSAVYLCASSLEDRGLYGYTFGSGTRLTVV.